The 13 T cell receptor beta chains reported below all come from one sample, sequenced in a study of T cells in tuberculosis. The repertoire was sequenced with immunoSEQ multiplex PCR; TCRdb's copy has only in-frame clones and lacks some. The sample shows 25,000 to 35,000 clones, 70% to 90% of them seen only once. Time point here: new active TB diagnosis, blood taken before or within 7 days of starting treatment. The sequences come from PBMCs, collected at tuberculosis diagnosis. All receptors come from an adult with tuberculosis.

This clone is categorized as medium-sized. The rearrangement links TRBV10-3 to TRBJ2-7, with 10 bases that match TRBD1. The V and J ends lost 5 bases and 1 base, in that order; junction bases with no gene match: 5. The CDR3 has 15 amino acids. In germline, CDR1 is ENHRY, CDR2 SYGVKD. The CDR3 nucleotides read TGTGCCATCAGTCCGGGACAGGGGATTTCCTACGAGCAGTACTTC. Amino acid sequence: CAISPGQGISYEQYF.

The chain recombines TRBV5-1 with TRBJ1-2, with TRBD1 identical over 7 bases. Per the germline V gene, CDR1 is SGHRS and CDR2 is YFSETQ. This CDR3 spans 15 amino acids. After removal of 4 bases from V and 1 base from J, the junction contained 7 bases not matched to a gene. Here the CDR3 reads CASSVRQGVNYGYTF. The CDR3 nucleotides read TGCGCCAGCAGCGTAAGACAGGGCGTTAACTATGGCTACACCTTC. The full variable domain, rest sourced from reference TRBV5-1 and TRBJ1-2, is KAGVTQTPRYLIKTRGQQVTLSCSPISGHRSVSWYQQTPGQGLQFLFEYFSETQRNKGNFPGRFSGRQFSNSRSEMNVSTLELGDSALYLCASSVRQGVNYGYTFGSGTRLTVV.

The CDR3: CASRPGLARSTGELFF. CDR3 bases: TGCGCCAGCAGACCCGGTTTAGCGAGAAGCACCGGGGAGCTGTTTTTT. The J gene is TRBJ2-2, the V gene TRBV4-1; TRBD2 might be the D (5 bases). V dropped 6 bases and J dropped 4 bases, with 18 bases sitting between them. CDR1 MGHRA and CDR2 YSYEKL come from the germline V gene. The CDR3 totals 16 residues.

The gene calls are TRBV19 and TRBJ1-4; 7 nucleotides agree with TRBD1. Germline CDR1 is LNHDA and CDR2 is SQIVND (reference sequence). The CDR3 has 15 amino acids. V trimming: 9 bases; J trimming: 0 bases; junction bases outside the gene matches: 7. This CDR3 reads CASTSQGATNEKLFF. In DNA, the CDR3 is TGTGCCAGCACTAGTCAGGGGGCAACTAATGAAAAACTGTTTTTT.

The V gene is TRBV11-2, the J gene TRBJ2-5; 12 bases map to TRBD1. V shed 4 bases and J 1 base; nucleotides not matched to a gene: 7. The germline V gene encodes CDR1 SGHAT and CDR2 FQNNGV. The CDR3 is 17 residues long. The CDR3 loop reads CASSSGTGGFVQETQYF. CDR3 coding DNA: TGTGCCAGCAGCTCGGGGACAGGGGGCTTTGTCCAAGAGACCCAGTACTTC.

This clone was seen only once. The chain uses TRBV7-2 and TRBJ1-5, with 8 positions matching TRBD1. The junction had 2 bases not matched to a gene; V was cut back by 4 bases and J by 0 bases. Germline lookup yields CDR1 SGHTA and CDR2 FQGNSA. The CDR3 consists of 15 residues. CDR3 sequence: CASSSGQVSNQPQHF. The CDR3 DNA reads TGTGCCAGCAGCTCGGGACAGGTTAGCAATCAGCCCCAGCATTTT.

This clone has only one observation. This chain connects TRBV19 to TRBJ1-4; 8 bases line up with TRBD1. CDR1 and CDR2 (germline): LNHDA, SQIVND (reference sequence). V lost 6 bases to trimming and J lost 6 bases; unmatched junction nucleotides: 9. The CDR3 is 15 residues long. The CDR3: CASSLNRGEDEKLFF. For the CDR3, the DNA is TGTGCCAGTAGCCTCAACAGGGGGGAAGATGAAAAACTGTTTTTT.

This chain joins TRBV4-3 and TRBJ2-1; 12 bases line up with TRBD2. The V gene end was trimmed by 3 bases and the J gene end by 0 bases; junction bases not matched to a gene: 12. Germline-derived CDR1 and CDR2 are LGHNA and YSLEER. This CDR3 comprises 20 residues. CDR3 in DNA: TGCGCCAGCAGCCACCGGAGGGGACTAGCGGGTCATAGCTCCTACAATGAGCAGTTCTTC. Protein sequence: CASSHRRGLAGHSSYNEQFF.

The genes are TRBV28 and TRBJ1-6, with TRBD1 identical over 10 bases. The CDR3 has 14 amino acids. With 6 bases clipped from V and 10 bases from J, the junction kept 6 bases outside the gene matches. Germline V gene data show CDR1 as MDHEN and CDR2 as SYDVKM. This chain's CDR3 is CASRTTGGGSPLHF. As DNA, the CDR3 is TGTGCCAGCAGAACGACAGGGGGCGGATCACCCCTCCACTTT.

V usage is TRBV7-9 and J usage is TRBJ1-4; 12 bases are a match to TRBD1. The CDR3 consists of 14 residues. J lost 8 bases, V lost 4 bases, and 2 bases had no gene match. The germline V gene encodes CDR1 SEHNR and CDR2 FQNEAQ (reference sequence). The CDR3 sequence: CASSWGTGGEKLFF. The CDR3 DNA follows: TGTGCCAGCAGCTGGGGGACAGGGGGCGAAAAACTGTTTTTT.

The V gene is TRBV27, the J gene TRBJ1-1, with TRBD1 as a possible D gene (5 bases). This CDR3 has 14 amino acids. Germline values: CDR1 MNHEY, CDR2 SMNVEV (reference sequence). Trimming took 4 bases from V and 1 from J, leaving 10 bases between them. The CDR3 DNA follows: TGTGCCAGCAGTTCATGGGGCCAGAACACTGAAGCTTTCTTT. It yields the protein CASSSWGQNTEAFF.

The CDR3 sequence is CALLWASVPDTQYF. The CDR3 region has the DNA TGTGCCCTACTTTGGGCTAGCGTCCCAGATACGCAGTATTTT. V is TRBV5-4 and J is TRBJ2-3, with D possibly being TRBD2 (6 bases). V lost 10 bases to trimming and J lost 4 bases, with 19 bases between them. The germline V gene encodes CDR1 SGHNT and CDR2 YYREEE (reference sequence). CDR3 length: 14 amino acids.

The V and J genes are TRBV4-2 and TRBJ2-2, with 7 bases fitting TRBD2. Germline-derived CDR1 and CDR2 are LGHNA and YNFKEQ. Germline trimming cut 0 bases from V and 2 bases from J; bases unmatched to any gene: 6. The CDR3 has 17 residues. The CDR3 bases are TGTGCCAGCAGCCAAGAGGGACTACCTATAAACACCGGGGAGCTGTTTTTT. It translates to CASSQEGLPINTGELFF.